Listed here are 11 T cell receptor beta chains from one sample, sequenced in a study of blood T cell repertoires in COVID-19. Data came from immunoSEQ multiplex PCR; TCRdb stores just in-frame clones and leaves some out. The sample lists about 300,000 clones, approximately 89% occurring once. Sequenced: PBMCs or T cells enriched from blood (not recorded which). The source is a woman in her fifties or sixties who had been exposed to COVID-19.

The chain carries TRBV6-2 or TRBV6-3 and TRBJ1-2, with 7 bases that match TRBD1. This CDR3 comprises 13 residues. V shed 6 bases, J shed 4 bases, and the junction held 5 bases outside the gene matches. Per the germline V gene, CDR1 is MNHEY and CDR2 is SVGEGT. The CDR3: CASSQGTAYGYTF. CDR3 coding DNA: TGTGCCAGCAGCCAGGGGACAGCCTATGGCTACACCTTC.

This clone was counted a few times. The rearrangement uses TRBV7-9 and TRBJ1-6; tentative D call: TRBD1 (5 bases). CDR3 length: 17 residues. Germline V gene lookup returns CDR1 SEHNR and CDR2 FQNEAQ (reference sequence). V shed 2 bases and J shed 5 bases, with 16 bases lying between them. The CDR3 loop reads CASSLSWGERNNSPLHF. CDR3 bases: TGTGCCAGCAGCTTATCTTGGGGCGAAAGAAATAATTCACCCCTCCACTTT. Combining the CDR3 with reference TRBV7-9 and TRBJ1-6 gives the whole variable domain DTGVSQNPRHKITKRGQNVTFRCDPISEHNRLYWYRQTLGQGPEFLTYFQNEAQLEKSRLLSDRFSAERPKGSFSTLEIQRTEQGDSAMYLCASSLSWGERNNSPLHFGNGTRLTVT.

This rearrangement joins TRBV27 to TRBJ2-1, with a weak D call TRBD2 (6 bases). Trimming left V 5 bases short and J 0 bases short, with 20 bases between. The CDR3 runs 18 residues. Germline V gene lookup returns CDR1 MNHEY and CDR2 SMNVEV (reference sequence). The CDR3 protein is CASSQFPGTSSSYNEQFF. Here the CDR3 DNA reads TGTGCCAGCAGTCAGTTTCCCGGGACTTCCAGCTCCTACAATGAGCAGTTCTTC.

This clone was detected only a few times. This chain links TRBV5-8 with TRBJ2-1; TRBD2 matches 8 bases. The CDR3 has 16 residues. The germline V gene has CDR1 SGHTS and CDR2 YDEGEE. V shed 6 bases and J 9 bases; nucleotides not matched to a gene: 17. The CDR3 is CASNRGGMTAGREQFF. The DNA of the CDR3 is TGTGCCAGCAACCGGGGGGGGATGACAGCAGGACGTGAGCAGTTCTTC.

The rearrangement links TRBV1 to TRBJ2-5; the table's D call TRBD2 went unverified against the DNA. TRBV1 is described as a pseudogene. The CDR3 runs 14 residues. The CDR3 sequence is CTSSQGSGQETQYF. CDR3 bases: TGCACCAGCAGCCAGGGTAGCGGCCAGGAGACCCAGTACTTC.

Worth noting for this clone: A junction end diverges from the germline sequence, so it may reflect a read error. The V call is TRBV12-3 or TRBV12-4, the J call TRBJ2-3; D might be TRBD2 (7 bases). The CDR3 length is 12 residues. CDR3 DNA: TGTGCCAGCAGCACCATCCCGGGGGGCCCGGATTTT. Its translation is CASSTIPGGPDF.

The CDR3 DNA sequence: TGTGCCAGCAGTTTCCGTTCGCCGGGACAGGGGCGCACAGATACGCAGTATTTT. The encoded protein is CASSFRSPGQGRTDTQYF. The J gene is TRBJ2-3, the V gene TRBV27, with TRBD1 matching over 10 bases. The length of the CDR3 is 18 residues. The germline gives CDR1 MNHEY, CDR2 SMNVEV (reference sequence). The junction had 10 bases not matched to a gene; V was cut back by 3 bases and J by 1 base.

The chain carries TRBV7-9 and TRBJ2-7; possibly TRBD1 for D (6 bases). The CDR3 sequence is 14 residues long. V lost 5 bases, J lost 2 bases, and 13 bases lay in between. Germline V gene lookup returns CDR1 SEHNR and CDR2 FQNEAQ (reference sequence). The CDR3 bases are TGTGCCAGCAGCCCGCTGGACAGTACCTACGAGCAGTACTTC. Protein: CASSPLDSTYEQYF.

The gene calls are TRBV6-5 and TRBJ2-7; D gene uncertain. The CDR3 spans 15 residues. Germline V gene sequence: CDR1 MNHEY, CDR2 SVGAGI. Trimming pared 3 bases from V and 0 bases from J, leaving 12 bases between. The CDR3: CASSYLALSSYEQYF. The CDR3 coding sequence is TGTGCCAGCAGTTATCTGGCCTTAAGCTCCTACGAGCAGTACTTC.

V gene TRBV7-9 combines with J gene TRBJ2-7; D gene uncertain. Trimming shortened V by 4 bases and J by 2 bases, and 3 bases separated the two germline ends. In germline, CDR1 is SEHNR, CDR2 FQNEAQ (reference sequence). CDR3 length equals 11 residues. The CDR3 protein is CASSSTYEQYF. CDR3 DNA: TGTGCCAGCAGCTCTACCTACGAGCAGTACTTC.

This chain joins TRBV29-1 and TRBJ1-2, with D unresolved. V was cut by 5 bases and J by 7 bases, with 17 bases left in between. This CDR3 contains 13 residues. Germline V gives CDR1 SQVTM, CDR2 ANQGSEA. The CDR3 DNA is TGCAGCGTTCTCTTGTTGAGGGAACGTGGCTACACCTTC. Amino acid sequence: CSVLLLRERGYTF.